The text below deals with one T cell receptor (beta chain). A sample-barcoded 5' primer and a J-beta primer mix were used in a second PCR of roughly 7 to 11 cycles. Carrying 12 random nucleotides, a template-switch adaptor labeled each individual cDNA molecule. TCRdb re-called the 5' RACE reads with MiXCR, one entry per CDR3 protein. Among about 600,000 distinct CDR3 sequences, around half were seen once, and the ten largest hold around 25%. Deletions cut 2 bases from V and 2 bases from J, with 9 bases between. This CDR3 is built from 15 residues. Per the germline V gene, CDR1 is SGHVS and CDR2 is FNYEAQ. No fewer than 7 million PBMCs went into each sample. Total RNA, at least 6 micrograms per sample, was extracted from PBMCs. The data were taken from a study of blood T cells in healthy people across ages.

This TCR was sampled from a man older than 75 in good health. The sequencing input was blood. The V and J genes are TRBV7-6 and TRBJ2-2, with D unclear. CDR3 region: CASSLSTGNTGELFF. The CDR3 DNA follows: TGTGCCAGCAGCTTATCGACGGGCAACACCGGGGAGCTGTTTTTT. The full variable domain, with the rest looked up from reference TRBV7-6 and TRBJ2-2, is GAGVSQSPRYKVTKRGQDVALRCDPISGHVSLYWYRQALGQGPEFLTYFNYEAQQDKSGLPNDRFSAERPEGSISTLTIQRTEQRDSAMYRCASSLSTGNTGELFFGEGSRLTVL.